One sample yielded the 21 T cell receptor beta chains listed below, sequenced in a study of siplizumab effects on memory and regulatory T cells. Profiled with immunoSEQ multiplex PCR; TCRdb holds only in-frame clones, not every one. The data show about 100,000 clones, around 90% seen once. The sequenced sample consisted of CD4+ T cells sorted from blood. The receptors here all came from a human donor in good health.

The chain carries TRBV5-1 and TRBJ1-4; no reliable D call. From germline, CDR1 is SGHRS and CDR2 YFSETQ. This CDR3 is 14 amino acids long. Trimming left V 0 bases short and J 8 bases short, with 11 bases between. The CDR3 loop reads CASSLVLSKEKLFF. The CDR3 DNA follows: TGCGCCAGCAGCTTGGTCCTTTCGAAAGAAAAACTGTTTTTT.

The chain uses TRBV9 and TRBJ2-7; 12 positions match TRBD1. Germline CDR1 SGDLS, CDR2 YYNGEE. V was clipped by 3 bases and J by 7 bases; unmatched bases: 11. The CDR3 length is 16 residues. CDR3 in DNA: TGTGCCAGCAGCGAGTCTTTGGGACAGGGGGCTGGAGAGCAGTACTTC. It encodes CASSESLGQGAGEQYF.

This sequence joins TRBV7-3 and TRBJ2-3; 7 bases map to TRBD2. Germline V gene sequence: CDR1 SGHTA, CDR2 FQGTGA. Trimming cost V 1 base and J 8 bases; bases outside gene matches: 9. The CDR3 covers 15 residues. CDR3 in DNA: TGTGCCAGCAGCTTAATGAGCGGGGAGTGGGCTACGCAGTATTTT. It yields the protein CASSLMSGEWATQYF.

The rearrangement links TRBV6-1 to TRBJ1-1; D perhaps matches TRBD1 (6 bases). The CDR3 extends over 16 amino acids. CDR1 and CDR2 (germline): MNHNS, SASEGT. Trimming shortened V by 2 bases and J by 4 bases, and 17 bases separated the two germline ends. The CDR3 spells CASSESRGARGTEAFF. The CDR3, as DNA: TGTGCCAGCAGTGAATCGAGGGGGGCTCGGGGCACTGAAGCTTTCTTT.

The chain combines TRBV5-1 with TRBJ1-6; D is uncertain. The CDR3 has 14 residues. Deletions cut 3 bases from V and 2 bases from J, with 6 bases between. The germline V gene encodes CDR1 SGHRS and CDR2 YFSETQ. The CDR3 is CASSWGAYNSPLHF. The CDR3, as DNA: TGCGCCAGCAGCTGGGGAGCCTATAATTCACCCCTCCACTTT.

The chain is built from TRBV19 and TRBJ1-1, with 8 bases identical to TRBD1. V lost 1 base, J lost 2 bases, and 9 bases stayed unmatched. Germline V gene data show CDR1 as LNHDA and CDR2 as SQIVND (reference sequence). The CDR3 is 17 residues long. CDR3 loop: CASSIGRKQGDNTEAFF. The CDR3 nucleotides read TGTGCCAGTAGTATAGGCCGTAAACAGGGGGATAACACTGAAGCTTTCTTT.

This clone was detected only a few times. For the CDR3, the DNA is TGCGCCAGCAGCGTCTACAATACAGCGAGAGGGGATACGCAGTATTTT. This sequence encodes CASSVYNTARGDTQYF. The V gene is TRBV5-1, the J gene TRBJ2-3, with TRBD2 as a possible D gene (5 bases). Trimming left V 4 bases short and J 6 bases short, with 21 bases between. The germline CDR1 and CDR2 sequences are SGHRS and YFSETQ. The CDR3 has 16 residues.

The V call is TRBV19, the J call TRBJ1-2, with 9 bases aligning to TRBD1. There are 13 residues in the CDR3. The germline CDR1 and CDR2 sequences are LNHDA and SQIVND (reference sequence). The ends lost 4 bases at V and 5 bases at J; junction bases unmatched: 2. The CDR3 reads CASSRDRVYGYTF. The CDR3, as DNA: TGTGCCAGTAGTAGGGACAGGGTTTATGGCTACACCTTC.

V is TRBV7-2 and J is TRBJ2-1, with TRBD1 matching over 7 bases. CDR3 length: 14 amino acids. With V trimmed by 5 bases and J by 5 bases, 6 bases remained unmatched. Germline V CDR1 and CDR2: SGHTA, FQGNSA. CDR3 in DNA: TGTGCCAGCAGCCCCCGGACAGGCGACAATGAGCAGTTCTTC. It is translated as CASSPRTGDNEQFF. Looking up the rest from reference TRBV7-2 and TRBJ2-1 gives the full variable domain: GAGVSQSPSNKVTEKGKDVELRCDPISGHTALYWYRQSLGQGLEFLIYFQGNSAPDKSGLPSDRFSAERTGGSVSTLTIQRTQQEDSAVYLCASSPRTGDNEQFFGPGTRLTVL.

This clone was seen just once. The gene calls are TRBV14 and TRBJ1-2; possible D gene TRBD1, 5 bases. CDR3 length: 16 residues. CDR1 and CDR2 from the germline V gene are SGHDN and FVKESK. Between the trimmed V and J ends, which lost 0 bases and 2 bases, there was a span of 13 bases. Written as DNA, the CDR3 is TGTGCCAGCAGCCAAGACATGGCCAGGGCAAACTATGGCTACACCTTC. It encodes CASSQDMARANYGYTF.

This clone has just one count. The rearrangement joins TRBV29-1 to TRBJ2-7; D tentatively reads TRBD1 or TRBD2 (5 bases each). The germline V gene has CDR1 SQVTM and CDR2 ANQGSEA. The CDR3 runs 12 residues. With 4 bases removed from V and 0 bases from J, the gap between germline ends came to 7 bases. The CDR3 bases are TGCAGCGTTGTGGGGACCTCCTACGAGCAGTACTTC. This sequence encodes CSVVGTSYEQYF.

The J gene is TRBJ2-7, the V gene TRBV5-6, with TRBD1 matching 11 bases. The V gene's germline CDR1 is SGHDT and CDR2 YYEEEE. The junction had 5 bases not matched to a gene; V was cut back by 6 bases and J by 0 bases. The CDR3 runs 15 residues. In nucleotides, the CDR3 is TGTGCCAGCACCCGGACAGGGGGCTCCTCCTACGAGCAGTACTTC. Amino acid sequence: CASTRTGGSSYEQYF.

This rearrangement joins TRBV10-3 to TRBJ2-1; 10 nucleotides match TRBD2. The trim removed 9 bases at V and 5 bases at J, leaving 4 bases unmatched. CDR3 length: 13 residues. Germline V gene sequence: CDR1 ENHRY, CDR2 SYGVKD. CDR3 nucleotide sequence: TGTGCCATTGCTAGCGGGGGTCACAATGAGCAGTTCTTC. This gives the protein CAIASGGHNEQFF.

This chain uses TRBV7-8 with TRBJ1-4, with a weak D call TRBD1 (5 bases). CDR3 length: 14 amino acids. V was cut by 11 bases and J by 0 bases, with 13 bases left in between. Per the germline V gene, CDR1 is SGHVS and CDR2 is FQNEAQ. Written as DNA, the CDR3 is TGTGCCGTCGCGAGAGGGGCAACTAATGAAAAACTGTTTTTT. Translated, it gives CAVARGATNEKLFF.

This clone was detected only a few times. The chain uses TRBV10-3 and TRBJ1-1; possibly TRBD1 for D (6 bases). CDR3 length equals 13 residues. V was shortened by 6 bases and J by 1 base, with 9 bases between the two germline ends. The germline V gene has CDR1 ENHRY and CDR2 SYGVKD. CDR3 loop: CAIRRTENTEAFF. The CDR3 nucleotides read TGTGCCATCAGAAGGACAGAGAACACTGAAGCTTTCTTT.

Regarding this clone: Other DNA variants within this sample encode the same CDR3. This chain joins TRBV5-4 and TRBJ2-6; D unclear. V was shortened by 0 bases and J by 4 bases, with 5 bases between the two germline ends. The CDR3 is 14 amino acids. CDR1 and CDR2 from the germline V gene are SGHNT and YYREEE (reference sequence). CDR3 coding DNA: TGTGCCAGCAGCTTGGAGTCGGGGGCCAACGTCCTGACTTTC. This translates into CASSLESGANVLTF.

This clone appeared once. The V and J genes are TRBV30 and TRBJ2-3, with TRBD1 matching 7 bases. This CDR3 region has 14 residues. Germline V gene sequence: CDR1 GTSNPN, CDR2 SVGIG (reference sequence). The V gene end was trimmed by 3 bases and the J gene end by 0 bases; junction bases not matched to a gene: 3. CDR3 residues: CAWRGGFSTDTQYF. In nucleotides, the CDR3 is TGTGCCTGGAGAGGGGGCTTTAGCACAGATACGCAGTATTTT.

J is TRBJ2-5 and V is TRBV7-2; 9 bases match TRBD1. V dropped 5 bases and J dropped 4; count of bases not matched to a gene: 2. This CDR3 spans 13 amino acids. The germline gives CDR1 SGHTA, CDR2 FQGNSA. This CDR3 reads CASSHRGPETQYF. As DNA, the CDR3 is TGTGCCAGCAGCCACAGGGGGCCAGAGACCCAGTACTTC.

The rearrangement uses TRBV5-1 and TRBJ1-5; 7 bases map to TRBD1. The V gene's germline CDR1 is SGHRS and CDR2 YFSETQ. This CDR3 spans 15 amino acids. Trimming took 0 bases from V and 4 from J; bases not matched to a gene: 4. CDR3: CASSLEGAYNQPQHF. CDR3 nucleotides: TGCGCCAGCAGCTTGGAGGGGGCTTATAATCAGCCCCAGCATTTT.

The chain combines TRBV7-2 with TRBJ2-6; the D gene is possibly TRBD1 (5 bases). V dropped 0 bases and J dropped 4 bases, with 10 bases sitting between them. CDR1 is SGHTA, CDR2 FQGNSA, per germline. The CDR3 spans 16 residues. The CDR3 protein is CASSLAPGLGANVLTF. In DNA form, the CDR3 reads TGTGCCAGCAGCTTAGCCCCAGGGTTAGGGGCCAACGTCCTGACTTTC. The whole variable domain, filled in from reference TRBV7-2 and TRBJ2-6, reads GAGVSQSPSNKVTEKGKDVELRCDPISGHTALYWYRQSLGQGLEFLIYFQGNSAPDKSGLPSDRFSAERTGGSVSTLTIQRTQQEDSAVYLCASSLAPGLGANVLTFGAGSRLTVL.

The chain is built from TRBV27 and TRBJ1-1; D gene unclear. From germline, CDR1 is MNHEY and CDR2 SMNVEV (reference sequence). CDR3 size: 13 residues. With 2 bases removed from V and 3 bases from J, the gap between germline ends came to 7 bases. The CDR3 is CASSLMGHTEAFF. In DNA form, the CDR3 reads TGTGCCAGCAGTTTAATGGGCCACACTGAAGCTTTCTTT.